Following are 11 T cell receptor beta chains from one sample sequenced in a study of post-analysis software for immune sequencing data (dated by TCRdb to between 2015 and 2017). Study-wide findings and limitations: Several TRBV segments, including TRBV5-6, TRBV5-1 and TRBV20-1, were significantly more frequent in patients than controls.

To prepare the library, PCR was applied. The sequencer listed for this sample is Illumina HiSeq 2500. To reduce PCR and sequencing biases, unique molecular identifiers were incorporated into the TCR beta cDNA libraries. TCRdb applied fastp at Q25 and MiXCR to the public reads, then kept only in-frame beta chains. Each CDR3 protein appears once, grouped with its most common genes and DNA. The sample table records fewer than 850,000 distinct CDR3 sequences; 35% to 55% of these occur just once. 4.9% of the sample belongs to the ten largest clones. No antigen has been identified for these receptors. Material: blood. These receptors originate from a girl aged 10 to 17 with multiple sclerosis.

This clonotype was picked up a small number of times. The DNA of the CDR3 is TGCGCCAGCAGCCAAGAGGGTCGGGGGGATACTGAAGCTTTCTTT. Translating gives CASSQEGRGDTEAFF. The chain combines TRBV4-3 with TRBJ1-1, with D possibly TRBD1 on 5 matching bases. Trimming cost V 0 bases and J 5 bases, with 13 bases left between them. This CDR3 has 15 amino acids. CDR1 and CDR2 from the germline V gene are LGHNA and YSLEER.

The chain combines TRBV12-3 or TRBV12-4 with TRBJ1-2; tentative D call: TRBD1 (5 bases). There are 14 residues in the CDR3. V was cut by 3 bases and J by 3 bases, with 11 bases left in between. CDR3 sequence: CASSLGGTHYGYTF. The CDR3 DNA reads TGTGCCAGCAGTTTGGGGGGGACCCACTATGGCTACACCTTC.

CDR3 sequence reads: CASSVDGYTQYF. CDR3 DNA: TGTGCCAGCAGCGTAGATGGGTATACGCAGTATTTT. The rearrangement joins TRBV9 to TRBJ2-3; D call uncertain. The V gene lost 0 bases and the J gene lost 7 bases, with 6 bases spanning the gap. CDR3 size: 12 residues. Germline V CDR1 and CDR2: SGDLS, YYNGEE.

This rearrangement joins TRBV28 to TRBJ2-3, with TRBD2 matching over 7 bases. Germline V CDR1 and CDR2: MDHEN, SYDVKM. The CDR3 contains 16 residues. The ends lost 2 bases at V and 0 bases at J; junction bases unmatched: 5. As DNA, the CDR3 is TGTGCCAGCAGTTTAAACGGGAGGCTTAGCACAGATACGCAGTATTTT. Protein product: CASSLNGRLSTDTQYF.

The rearrangement joins TRBV6-6 to TRBJ1-2; 8 bases line up with TRBD1. Trimming at V came to 8 bases and at J to 12 bases, leaving 11 bases not matched to a gene. Germline V CDR1 and CDR2: MNHNY, SVGAGI (reference sequence). The CDR3 runs 12 residues. The CDR3, as DNA: TGTGCCAGCGGACCGGGACAGGCCCTCAACACCTTC. This translates into CASGPGQALNTF.

The chain carries TRBV15 and TRBJ1-5, with a tentative D call TRBD1 (6 bases). The V gene lost 2 bases and the J gene lost 4 bases, with 18 bases spanning the gap. Germline V gene data show CDR1 as LNHNV and CDR2 as YYDKDF (reference sequence). The CDR3 runs 17 residues. DNA of the CDR3: TGTGCCACCAGCAGAACGCGGGACACCTTCGGGAATCAGCCCCAGCATTTT. Protein product: CATSRTRDTFGNQPQHF.

The chain couples TRBV4-3 to TRBJ1-2; weak D call: TRBD1 (5 bases). V lost 4 bases and J lost 8, with 14 bases in between. CDR3 length: 13 residues. Germline loops: CDR1 LGHNA, CDR2 YSLEER. DNA for the CDR3: TGCGCCAGCAGCCCGGGCAGGGAGCAGGGCTACACCTTC. It is translated as CASSPGREQGYTF.

The chain uses TRBV7-8 and TRBJ2-4, with 9 bases identical to TRBD2. Near its end, the DNA agrees better with TRBJ2-7, so the J call may be wrong. This CDR3 is built from 15 residues. The germline gives CDR1 SGHVS, CDR2 FQNEAQ. CDR3 loop: CASSLDNSGSGEQYF. DNA for the CDR3: TGTGCCAGCAGCTTAGACAATAGCGGGAGTGGCGAGCAGTACTTC.

V and J are TRBV20-1 and TRBJ2-4; 8 bases map to TRBD1. With 3 bases clipped from V and 13 bases from J, the junction kept 11 bases outside the gene matches. CDR1 and CDR2 (germline): DFQATT, SNEGSKA (reference sequence). The CDR3 has 13 residues. The CDR3 DNA reads as TGCAGTGCTAGGTTCCCCAGGGGGCAAGAGCAGTACTTC. It translates to CSARFPRGQEQYF.

The rearrangement uses TRBV29-1 and TRBJ2-7, with 9 nucleotides matching TRBD2. V shed 7 bases and J 3 bases; nucleotides not matched to a gene: 16. Germline CDR1 and CDR2: SQVTM and ANQGSEA. The CDR3 is 16 residues long. CDR3 coding DNA: TGCAGCGCCCGGACCGGGACTAGCTCCAAGAACTACGAGCAGTACTTC. It translates to CSARTGTSSKNYEQYF.

The chain joins TRBV11-2 to TRBJ2-3; a possible D gene is TRBD1 (5 bases). Trimming stripped 0 bases from V and 2 bases from J, with 15 bases between. The germline V gene encodes CDR1 SGHAT and CDR2 FQNNGV. The CDR3 extends over 17 amino acids. The CDR3 DNA follows: TGTGCCAGCAGCTTAGATAAAGGATGGGGCCCCACAGATACGCAGTATTTT. As protein: CASSLDKGWGPTDTQYF.